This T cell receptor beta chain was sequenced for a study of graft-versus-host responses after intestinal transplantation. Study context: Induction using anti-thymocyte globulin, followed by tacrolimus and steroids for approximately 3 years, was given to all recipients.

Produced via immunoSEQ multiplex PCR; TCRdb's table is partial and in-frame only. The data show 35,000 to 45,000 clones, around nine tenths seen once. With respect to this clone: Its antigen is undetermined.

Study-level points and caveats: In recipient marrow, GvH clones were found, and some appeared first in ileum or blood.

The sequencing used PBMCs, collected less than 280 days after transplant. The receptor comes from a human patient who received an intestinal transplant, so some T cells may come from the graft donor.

CDR3 nucleotide sequence: TGTGCCAGCAGCTACAGGGGCGCCCTCAACAATGAGCAGTTCTTC. Protein product: CASSYRGALNNEQFF. The rearrangement joins TRBV13 to TRBJ2-1, with TRBD1 matching over 7 bases. The CDR3 is made up of 15 amino acids. Germline V gene lookup returns CDR1 PRHDT and CDR2 FYEKMQ (reference sequence). Trimming cost V 4 bases and J 5 bases; bases outside gene matches: 8. Using reference TRBV13 and TRBJ2-1 for the parts outside the CDR3, the full variable domain is AAGVIQSPRHLIKEKRETATLKCYPIPRHDTVYWYQQGPGQDPQFLISFYEKMQSDKGSIPDRFSAQQFSDYHSELNMSSLELGDSALYFCASSYRGALNNEQFFGPGTRLTVL.